This T cell receptor (beta chain) was identified during a study of CD8 T cells in Susac syndrome. With random hexamers, reverse transcription was performed on roughly 0.5 to 1 ug of RNA. TCRdb re-called the immunoSEQ multiplex PCR reads through MiXCR, storing one row per CDR3 protein. The top ten clones hold 0.085% to 0.1% of a sample with some 200,000 distinct CDR3 sequences, 91% of them seen once. This CDR3 comprises 16 residues. CDR1 and CDR2 (germline): MGHRA, YSYEKL. After removal of 2 bases from V and 5 bases from J, the junction contained 5 bases not matched to a gene. The rearrangement joins TRBV4-1 to TRBJ2-5; 13 positions agree with TRBD2. Sequenced sample: CD4+ T cells from PBMCs. The sequence was collected from a human donor with Susac syndrome. Here the CDR3 reads CASSQRLAGGRETQYF. CDR3 coding DNA: TGCGCCAGCAGCCAAAGACTAGCGGGGGGCCGGGAGACCCAGTACTTC.